This is a list of T cell receptor beta chains from one sample in a study of Ad26.COV2.S vaccination and SARS-CoV-2 variants. Libraries were prepared by immunoSEQ multiplex PCR; TCRdb keeps only in-frame clonotypes and omits some of them. The table has about 98,000 clones, over 60% seen once. The material was peripheral blood, obtained after recovery from COVID-19. All receptors come from a human donor who had recovered from COVID-19. CDR3s leave out the opening cysteine and the closing phenylalanine or tryptophan. A D gene is named only where the DNA matches it firmly.

TRBJ2-7 | TRBV4-1 | TRBD2 | ASSQEGRVYEQY
TRBJ2-1 | TRBV19 | - | ASRDGGQIYEQF
TRBJ1-6 | TRBV6-5 | - | AGGQLLDSPLH
TRBJ1-4 | TRBV15 | - | ATRGREKLF
TRBJ1-2 | TRBV6-5 | - | ASSPSSNHGYT
TRBJ1-4 | TRBV28 | TRBD1 | ASEWDRGDEKLF
TRBJ1-1 | TRBV5-1 | - | ASSLVTMNTEAF
TRBJ1-5 | TRBV28 | - | ASSLGRGNQPQH
TRBJ1-5 | TRBV19 | - | ASDRGSNQPQH
TRBJ2-2 | TRBV30 | TRBD2 | AWSVLSGGNTGELF
TRBJ2-2 | TRBV2 | - | ASSARQATGELF
TRBJ2-3 | TRBV4-1 | - | ASSQARGGSTDTQY
TRBJ1-1 | TRBV28 | TRBD1 | ASSRGLLGTEAF
TRBJ2-7 | TRBV18 | TRBD1 | ASSPPGQPYEQY
TRBJ1-6 | TRBV29-1 | - | SVVVGGINSPLH
TRBJ2-3 | TRBV2 | - | ASSWGAGDTQY
TRBJ1-2 | TRBV9 | - | ASRAVGGYGYT
TRBJ2-3 | TRBV5-4 | - | ASSLDLARRTDTQY
TRBJ2-3 | TRBV7-2 | TRBD2 | ASSLLAGSGADTQY
TRBJ2-6 | TRBV5-6 | - | ASSFLSGDSSGANVLT
TRBJ2-5 | TRBV30 | TRBD1 | ASDRDIGSETQY
TRBJ2-7 | TRBV3-1/TRBV3-2 | - | ASSQNTASYEQY
TRBJ2-1 | TRBV19 | TRBD1 | ASSKTGDNEQF
TRBJ2-7 | TRBV7-9 | TRBD2 | ASSQSIAGGTEQY
TRBJ1-1 | TRBV12-3/TRBV12-4 | - | ASSRTDNTEAF
TRBJ2-1 | TRBV2 | - | ASSYNRDEQF
TRBJ2-2 | TRBV9 | - | ASSVRAAETGELF
TRBJ2-7 | TRBV29-1 | TRBD2 | SVRPSGAYEQY
TRBJ2-7 | TRBV23-1 | - | ASSQPPIFYEQY
TRBJ1-5 | TRBV21-1 | - | ASSNRQGRRIQPQH
TRBJ1-1 | TRBV5-1 | - | ASSADSDYTEAF
TRBJ2-3 | TRBV7-2 | - | ASSNGPGRDTQY
TRBJ2-3 | TRBV3-1/TRBV3-2 | - | ASSPPGQGNNAQY
TRBJ2-1 | TRBV19 | TRBD2 | ASTPRGTNYNEQF
TRBJ2-2 | TRBV10-3 | TRBD2 | ATETLLAGGPGTGELF
TRBJ2-2 | TRBV4-2 | - | ASSQDSAANTGELF
TRBJ1-2 | TRBV29-1 | - | SAEQGALTYGYT